This T cell receptor beta chain was found in a study of shared clonotypes between healthy human individuals. Positive CCR7 selection of CD45RO-negative cells yielded the naive CD8 cells, and terminally differentiated effector memory CD45RA+ cells were excluded. Samples underwent the assay at deep level. DNA at about 210 ng, some 31,000 T cell genomes, went into sorted-subset replicate PCRs. Clones were sequenced by immunoSEQ multiplex PCR, and TCRdb holds only the in-frame ones, with some missing. Of 1.5 million to 2.5 million clones in the sample, about 95% were seen once. With respect to this clone: The antigen remains unidentified. The sample has other DNA sequences that encode this CDR3 too.

The germline CDR1 and CDR2 sequences are MGHRA and YSYEKL. Trimming at V came to 3 bases and at J to 4 bases, leaving 2 bases not matched to a gene. This CDR3 has 13 amino acids. General study findings and limits: Sharing of clonotypes among donors was expected to vary with sequencing depth. Represented genetic and exposure-history diversity was restricted by having few donors.

The origin of this receptor is a man younger than 35 in good health. The specimen was naive CD8+ T cells sorted from blood. This chain links TRBV4-1 with TRBJ2-7, with 8 bases identical to TRBD2. Here the CDR3 reads CASSQGLEYEQYF. In DNA, the CDR3 is TGCGCCAGCAGCCAGGGACTAGAATACGAGCAGTACTTC.